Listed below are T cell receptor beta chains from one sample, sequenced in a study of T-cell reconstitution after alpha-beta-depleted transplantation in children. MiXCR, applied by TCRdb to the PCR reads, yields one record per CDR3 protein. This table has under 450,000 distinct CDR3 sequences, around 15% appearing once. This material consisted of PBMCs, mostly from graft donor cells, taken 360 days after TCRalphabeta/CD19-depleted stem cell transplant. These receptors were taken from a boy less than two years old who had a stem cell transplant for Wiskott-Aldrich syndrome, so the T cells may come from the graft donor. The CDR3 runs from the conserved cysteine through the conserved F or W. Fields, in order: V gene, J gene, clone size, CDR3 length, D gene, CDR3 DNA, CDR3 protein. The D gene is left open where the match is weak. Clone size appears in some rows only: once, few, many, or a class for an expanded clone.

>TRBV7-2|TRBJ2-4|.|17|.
TGTGCCAGCAGCCCGTGGACAGGCGGGATGGCCAAAAACATTCAGTACTTC
CASSPWTGGMAKNIQYF
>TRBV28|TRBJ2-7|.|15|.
TGTGCCAGCAGTCCCTTGGGCAAACCCTCCTACGAGCAGTACTTC
CASSPLGKPSYEQYF
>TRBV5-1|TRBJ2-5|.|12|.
TGCGCCAGCAGGGGGCAGCAAGAGACCCAGTACTTC
CASRGQQETQYF
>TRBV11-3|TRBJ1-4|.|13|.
TGTGCCAGCAGCTTGAGAGGCAATGAAAAACTGTTTTTT
CASSLRGNEKLFF
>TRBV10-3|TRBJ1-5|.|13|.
TGTGCCATCAGTGAGGACAGAAATCAGCCCCAGCATTTT
CAISEDRNQPQHF
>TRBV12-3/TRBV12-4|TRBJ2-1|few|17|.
TGTGCCAGCAGTAAGCCCCCTTCCCGGAGCTCCTACAATGAGCAGTTCTTC
CASSKPPSRSSYNEQFF
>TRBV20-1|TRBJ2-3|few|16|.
TGCAGTGCTAGGAGCTGCTTGGGGGGAGCTTGGGATACGCAGTATTTT
CSARSCLGGAWDTQYF
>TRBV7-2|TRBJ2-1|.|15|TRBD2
TGTGCCAGCAGCACCCCTAGCGGGGGCTTAAATGAGCAGTTCTTC
CASSTPSGGLNEQFF
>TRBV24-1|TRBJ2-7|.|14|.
TGTGCCACCAGTGATTCAAGGGGCCCCTACGAGCAGTACTTC
CATSDSRGPYEQYF
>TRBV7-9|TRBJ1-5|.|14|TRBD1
TGTGCCAGCAGCTTAGAGGGGGCTTTTCAGCCCCAGCATTTT
CASSLEGAFQPQHF
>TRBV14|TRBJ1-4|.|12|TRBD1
TGTGCCAGCAGTAGACAGGGAGGAAAACTGTTTTTT
CASSRQGGKLFF
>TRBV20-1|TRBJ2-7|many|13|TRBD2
TGCAGTGCTAGCGGGAGGACCTTTTACGAGCAGTACTTC
CSASGRTFYEQYF
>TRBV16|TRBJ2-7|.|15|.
TGTGCCAGCAGCCGCGATTGGGAACCCAACTACGAGCAGTACTTC
CASSRDWEPNYEQYF
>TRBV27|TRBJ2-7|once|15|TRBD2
TGTGCCAGCAGTTCCAGAGTAGCGGGAGCTTACGAGCAGTACTTC
CASSSRVAGAYEQYF
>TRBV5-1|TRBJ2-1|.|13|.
TGCGCCAGCAGCTTGGCCGGGCACAATGAGCAGTTCTTC
CASSLAGHNEQFF
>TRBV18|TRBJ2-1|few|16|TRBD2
TGTGCCAGCTCACCACCCGGACTAGCACTCTACAATGAGCAGTTCTTC
CASSPPGLALYNEQFF
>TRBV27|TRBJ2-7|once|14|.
TGTGCCAGCAGCCCACGAGGAGGGGGCGGAGAGCAGTACTTC
CASSPRGGGGEQYF
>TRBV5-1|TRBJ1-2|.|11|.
TGCGCCAGCGGGGACACCTATGGCTACACCTTC
CASGDTYGYTF
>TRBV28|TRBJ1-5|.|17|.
TGTGCCAGCAGTTCTGTAGGGGGGGCGCGTTCCAATCAGCCCCAGCATTTT
CASSSVGGARSNQPQHF
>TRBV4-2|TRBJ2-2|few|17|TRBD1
TGTGCCAGCAGCCAAGATCCTCTTCGGGACAGGGGTGGGGAGCTGTTTTTT
CASSQDPLRDRGGELFF
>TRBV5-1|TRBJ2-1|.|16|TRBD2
TGCGCCAGCAGCTCGGGACTAGCGAGCCCCTACAATGAGCAGTTCTTC
CASSSGLASPYNEQFF
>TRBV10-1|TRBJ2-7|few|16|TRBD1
TGCGCCAGCAGTCCCTCTTCCCGGGACAGGGGCAACGAGCAGTACTTC
CASSPSSRDRGNEQYF
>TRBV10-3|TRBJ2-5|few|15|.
TGTGCCATCAGCCCCCAGGTCGGAGGAGCGGAGACCCAGTACTTC
CAISPQVGGAETQYF
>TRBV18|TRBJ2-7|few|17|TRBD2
TGTGCCAGCTCACTACTTCGGACTAGTCTGGATGCCTACGAGCAGTACTTC
CASSLLRTSLDAYEQYF
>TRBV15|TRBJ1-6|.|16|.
TGTGCCACCAGCAGGAACCCAGCGGGGGCGAGGTCACCCCTCCACTTT
CATSRNPAGARSPLHF
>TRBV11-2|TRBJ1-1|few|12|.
TGTGCCAGCAGCTTACTAAGACCTAACGTGTTCTTT
CASSLLRPNVFF
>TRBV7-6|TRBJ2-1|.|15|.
TGTGCCAGCAGCTTAGCAACTTCTTTCACTGGGGAGCAGTTCTTC
CASSLATSFTGEQFF
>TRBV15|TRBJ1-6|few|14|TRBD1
TGTGCCACCAGCAGAGAGGACAGGGATTCACCCCTCCACTTT
CATSREDRDSPLHF
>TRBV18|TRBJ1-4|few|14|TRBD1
TGTGCCAGCTCTCTCGACAGGGTGGCTGAAAAACTGTTTTTT
CASSLDRVAEKLFF
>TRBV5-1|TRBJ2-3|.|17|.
TGCGCCAGCAGCTTCACCTTACAGTCCCCCGGGGCAGATACGCAGTATTTT
CASSFTLQSPGADTQYF
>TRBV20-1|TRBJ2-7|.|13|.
TGCAGTGCCTCCGATGGCACCCCGCACGAGCAGTACTTC
CSASDGTPHEQYF
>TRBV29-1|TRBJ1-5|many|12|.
TGCAGCGTTGGCGGGAGAAATCAGCCCCAGCATTTT
CSVGGRNQPQHF
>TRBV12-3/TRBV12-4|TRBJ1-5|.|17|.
TGTGCCAGCAGTTTGCGTTCTTCACGGTTTAGCAATCAGCCCCAGCATTTT
CASSLRSSRFSNQPQHF
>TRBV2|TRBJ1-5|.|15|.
TGTGCCAGCAGTTCAGGAGGTTTTTCCTACCAGCCCCAGCATTTT
CASSSGGFSYQPQHF
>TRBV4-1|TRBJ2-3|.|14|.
TGCGCCAGCAGCCAAGTTTTAGCAACAGATACGCAGTATTTT
CASSQVLATDTQYF
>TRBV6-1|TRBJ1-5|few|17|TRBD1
TGTGCCAGCAACGCGGTTGGACAGGCTTATAGCAATCAGCCCCAGCATTTT
CASNAVGQAYSNQPQHF
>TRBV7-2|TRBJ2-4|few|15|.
TGTGCCAGCAGCTTAACCCGACTAGCCAAAAACATTCAGTACTTC
CASSLTRLAKNIQYF
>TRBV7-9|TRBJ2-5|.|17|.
TGTGCCAGCAGCTTAGTCCCCCCCATTAGGGCGGGAGAGACCCAGTACTTC
CASSLVPPIRAGETQYF
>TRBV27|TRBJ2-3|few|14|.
TGTGCCAGCAGTCGCCTAGCGAGCACAGATACGCAGTATTTT
CASSRLASTDTQYF
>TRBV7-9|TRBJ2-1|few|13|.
TGTGCCAGCAGCTTGAGGCGGGTAGGTGAGCAGTTCTTC
CASSLRRVGEQFF
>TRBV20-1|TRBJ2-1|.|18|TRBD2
TGCAGTGCCCTACCGGGACTAGCGGACAAACTGCCTTACAATGAGCAGTTCTTC
CSALPGLADKLPYNEQFF
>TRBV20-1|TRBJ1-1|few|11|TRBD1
TGCAGTGCTACGCGGACAGGTGCAGCTTTCTTT
CSATRTGAAFF
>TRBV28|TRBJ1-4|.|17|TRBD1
TGTGCCAGCAGTTTAAGGACATGGACAGGAACTAATGAAAAACTGTTTTTT
CASSLRTWTGTNEKLFF
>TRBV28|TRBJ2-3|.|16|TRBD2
TGTGCCAGCAGTCCGGGGGGACTAGCGGCCACAGATACGCAGTATTTT
CASSPGGLAATDTQYF
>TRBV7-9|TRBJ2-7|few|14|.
TGTGCCAGCAGCTTAGATGGGGGCTCGGGGGAGCAGTACTTC
CASSLDGGSGEQYF
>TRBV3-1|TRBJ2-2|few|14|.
TGTGCCAGCAGGGGGGTCCGGTACACCGGGGAGCTGTTTTTT
CASRGVRYTGELFF
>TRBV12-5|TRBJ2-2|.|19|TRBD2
TGTGCTAGTGGTTTGTGGCTTCCGAGCGGGAGGCTTAACACCGGGGAGCTGTTTTTT
CASGLWLPSGRLNTGELFF
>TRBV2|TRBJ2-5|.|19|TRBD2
TGTGCCAGCAGCTCAAGCTGGACTAGCGGGGAACAGAGGCAAGAGACCCAGTACTTC
CASSSSWTSGEQRQETQYF
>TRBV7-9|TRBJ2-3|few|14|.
TGTGCCAGCAGCTTAGGGAGCCACACAGATACGCAGTATTTT
CASSLGSHTDTQYF
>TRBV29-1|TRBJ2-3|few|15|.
TGCAGCGTTGTTAGTCTAGGGGGGCGCACAGATACGCAGTATTTT
CSVVSLGGRTDTQYF
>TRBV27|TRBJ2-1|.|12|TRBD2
TGTGCCAGCAGACGACCTAGCGGGGTAGAGTTCTTC
CASRRPSGVEFF
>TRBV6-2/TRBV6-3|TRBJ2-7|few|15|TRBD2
TGTGCCAGCACCCACCGGAGCGGGAGCTCCTACGAGCAGTACTTC
CASTHRSGSSYEQYF
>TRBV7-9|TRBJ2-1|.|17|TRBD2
TGTGCCAGCAGCTCCGGCCCTAGCGGGATAGACTACAATGAGCAGTTCTTC
CASSSGPSGIDYNEQFF
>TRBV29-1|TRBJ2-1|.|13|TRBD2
TGCAGCGTTGGCTTAGCGGGAGGAAATGAGCAGTTCTTC
CSVGLAGGNEQFF
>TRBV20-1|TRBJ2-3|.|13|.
TGCAGTGCTAGAGGACAGCGCGGAGATACGCAGTATTTT
CSARGQRGDTQYF
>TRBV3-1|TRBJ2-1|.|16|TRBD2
TGTGCCAGCAGCCAAGACCTAGCGGGAGAATGGAATGAGCAGTTCTTC
CASSQDLAGEWNEQFF
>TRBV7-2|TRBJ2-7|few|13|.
TGTGCCAGCAGCTACGGTCTCTCCTACGAGCAGTACTTC
CASSYGLSYEQYF
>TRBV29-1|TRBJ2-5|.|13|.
TGCAGCGTTGAACGTAGGGTGGAAGAGACCCAGTACTTC
CSVERRVEETQYF